This T cell receptor (beta chain) was obtained from a study of CD8+ T cells in alopecia areata. Study-wide context: Tofacitinib was taken orally by treated patients, and the dose was 5 to 10 mg twice daily. Affected scalp percentage determined the severity score of treated patients. Study-wide findings and caveats: Although TCR sharing was seen in mice, sharing across patients was less clear, possibly for HLA-related reasons.

Following RNA extraction, reverse transcription yielded cDNA that acted as the sequencing template. Measured with immunoSEQ multiplex PCR; TCRdb has only the in-frame clones, and not every one. This table holds more than 150,000 clones, roughly 50% found once. Noted treatment: oral pan-JAK inhibitor, 5-10 mg twice daily. The table lists this clone with a count of one. Its antigen is undetermined. This specimen consisted of CD8+ T cells sorted from blood, obtained at week 24, from a patient treated with tofacitinib. The source is a human donor with alopecia areata.

The CDR3 bases are TGCGCCAGCAGCTTGGCCGTAAGCGAGCGCGAGCAGTTCTTC. It specifies CASSLAVSEREQFF. This rearrangement joins TRBV5-1 to TRBJ2-1; D gene unclear. Germline V CDR1 and CDR2: SGHRS, YFSETQ. V lost 0 bases to trimming and J lost 10 bases, with 14 bases between them. This CDR3 has 14 residues.